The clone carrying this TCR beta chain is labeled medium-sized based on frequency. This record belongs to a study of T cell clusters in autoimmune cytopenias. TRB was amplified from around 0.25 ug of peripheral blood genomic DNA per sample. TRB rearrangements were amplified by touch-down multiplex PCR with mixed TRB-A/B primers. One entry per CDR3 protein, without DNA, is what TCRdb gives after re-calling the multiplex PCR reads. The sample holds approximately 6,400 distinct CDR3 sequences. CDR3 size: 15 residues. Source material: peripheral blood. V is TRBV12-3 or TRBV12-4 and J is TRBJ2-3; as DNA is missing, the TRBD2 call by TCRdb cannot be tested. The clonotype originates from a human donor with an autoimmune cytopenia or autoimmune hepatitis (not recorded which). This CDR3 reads CASSLKRGNTDTQYF.